Below are 27 T cell receptor beta chains sequenced from a single sample in a study of T cell clonality in common variable immunodeficiency. TCRdb's table, derived via immunoSEQ multiplex PCR, lists solely in-frame clones and lacks some. The sample yields some 50,000 clones, without any singletons. What was sequenced was peripheral blood mononuclear cells. The receptors originated from a person aged 18 to 75 in good health.

This clone was found a few times. The CDR3 extends 3 residues past the end of the read, so its final part is completed from the germline J gene. The V and J genes are TRBV7-9 and TRBJ2-1, with 11 bases aligning to TRBD2. V shed 4 bases and J 8 bases; nucleotides not matched to a gene: 4. This CDR3 comprises 14 residues. Per the germline V gene, CDR1 is SEHNR and CDR2 is FQNEAQ (reference sequence). The CDR3 spells CASSWTSGWDEQFF. Incomplete CDR3 DNA: TGTGCCAGCAGCTGGACTAGCGGGTGGGATGAG.

This clone was counted many times. The CDR3 loop reads CSARDPSGDTYEQYF. CDR3 DNA (partial): TGCAGTGCTAGAGATCCGAGCGGGGACACCTACGAG. The V and J genes are TRBV20-1 and TRBJ2-7, with a tentative D call TRBD2 (7 bases). Coverage ceases 3 residues before the CDR3 finishes, and the germline J gene fills in the end. V lost 0 bases, J lost 2 bases, and 14 bases lay in between. This CDR3 contains 15 residues. The germline gives CDR1 DFQATT, CDR2 SNEGSKA (reference sequence).

This clone was seen ten or more times. The missing CDR3 end, 3 residues past where the read stops, is filled in from the germline J gene. The chain uses TRBV12-3 or TRBV12-4 and TRBJ2-7; 7 positions agree with TRBD2. The CDR3 is 14 amino acids. Trimming removed 1 base from V and 6 bases from J; junction bases left unmatched: 6. The sequenced part of the CDR3 DNA is TGTGCCAGCAGTTTAGGTCTAGCGGTAATCGAG. Its protein product is CASSLGLAVIE. The whole CDR3 reads CASSLGLAVIEQYF.

This clone was picked up many times. The read falls 3 residues short of the CDR3 end, and the missing part is taken from the germline J gene. The chain combines TRBV5-8 with TRBJ2-7; 10 positions match TRBD1. Trimming removed 4 bases from V and 3 bases from J; junction bases left unmatched: 7. The germline gives CDR1 SGHTS, CDR2 YDEGEE. The CDR3 totals 15 residues. CDR3 DNA (partial): TGTGCCAGCAGCCACGGACAGGGGGTTAGCTACGAG. Amino acid sequence: CASSHGQGVSYE. The full CDR3 sequence reads CASSHGQGVSYEQYF. Based on the CDR3 plus reference TRBV5-8 and TRBJ2-7, the full variable domain is EAGVTQSPTHLIKTRGQQATLRCSPISGHTSVYWYQQALGLGLQFLLWYDEGEERNRGNFPPRFSGRQFPNYSSELNVNALELEDSALYLCASSHGQGVSYEQYFGPGTRLTVT.

This clone appeared a few times. The missing CDR3 end, 3 residues past where the read stops, is filled in from the germline J gene. V and J are TRBV2 and TRBJ2-7; 7 bases align to TRBD1. V was clipped by 10 bases and J by 0 bases; unmatched bases: 6. Germline CDR1 is SNHLY and CDR2 is FYNNEI. The CDR3 totals 13 residues. The CDR3 bases that were read are TGTGCCACCGGACAGGTGCTCTCCTACGAG. Residues: CATGQVLSYE. The full CDR3 is CATGQVLSYEQYF.

There are many counts of this clone. The CDR3 end is not reached by the read, which stops 3 residues before it; the germline J gene fills it in. Other DNA sequences in this specimen translate into the identical CDR3. This sequence joins TRBV20-1 and TRBJ1-5; TRBD1 matches at 7 bases. J lost 6 bases, V lost 3 bases, and 11 bases had no gene match. The CDR3 has 15 residues. CDR1 DFQATT and CDR2 SNEGSKA come from the germline V gene (reference sequence). The DNA read from the CDR3 is TGCAGTGCTAGTCGGGGGCAGGGGGGACGTCAGCCC. It translates to CSASRGQGGRQP. The CDR3, in full, reads CSASRGQGGRQPQHF.

Concerning this clone: The read gets to within 3 residues of the CDR3 end, and the germline J gene fills in the rest. The chain carries TRBV7-9 and TRBJ2-5; TRBD2 agrees at 7 bases. The trim removed 5 bases at V and 5 bases at J, leaving 8 bases unmatched. The CDR3 has 14 residues. Germline CDR1 and CDR2: SEHNR and FQNEAQ (reference sequence). This CDR3 is CASSPTTSRETQYF. Incomplete CDR3 DNA: TGTGCCAGCAGCCCAACGACTAGCAGGGAGACC.

In this sample, this clone turned up many times. The CDR3 goes on 3 residues after the read ends, and that part is filled in from the germline J gene. J is TRBJ1-2 and V is TRBV2, with D hard to call. This CDR3 spans 13 amino acids. Germline V gene sequence: CDR1 SNHLY, CDR2 FYNNEI. V gave up 7 bases and J gave up 2 bases, with 11 bases separating them. Here the CDR3 reads CASIVGPNYGYTF. The DNA read from the CDR3 is TGTGCCAGCATTGTTGGGCCCAACTATGGC.

There are many counts of this clone. The read is 3 residues too short to cover the CDR3 end, so that end is filled in from the germline J gene. The chain couples TRBV6-2 or TRBV6-3 to TRBJ1-1, with 7 bases fitting TRBD1. The CDR3 covers 13 residues. Germline values: CDR1 MNHEY, CDR2 SVGEGT. CDR3 DNA (partial): TGTGCCAGCAGTTACACAGAGACAGGGAAA. Its translation is CASSYTETGK. The full CDR3 protein is CASSYTETGKAFF.

This clone was seen ten or more times. CDR3 bases read: TGCAGCGTGTGGAGAGAGGGGGGC. This codes for CSVWREGG. The whole CDR3 sequence is CSVWREGGYTF. The chain joins TRBV29-1 to TRBJ1-2; D perhaps matches TRBD1 (5 bases). The read ends 3 residues before the CDR3 terminus; that terminus is restored from the germline J gene. The CDR3 consists of 11 residues. Germline-derived CDR1 and CDR2 are SQVTM and ANQGSEA.

This clone was observed at least ten times. The CDR3 goes on 3 residues after the read ends, and that part is filled in from the germline J gene. The chain uses TRBV19 and TRBJ2-1; D remains ambiguous. The CDR3 loop spans 11 amino acids. Trimming cost V 4 bases and J 9 bases, with 7 bases left between them. Germline-derived CDR1 and CDR2 are LNHDA and SQIVND (reference sequence). The covered CDR3 bases are TGTGCCAGTAGTAGACACCCTGAG. Translating it yields CASSRHPE. The CDR3 reads in full as CASSRHPEQFF.

In its sample, this clone was seen many times. The read halts 3 residues ahead of the CDR3 end, with the missing end drawn from the germline J gene. This sequence joins TRBV18 and TRBJ1-1, with TRBD1 matching over 7 bases. CDR1 and CDR2 (germline): KGHSH, LQKENI. V lost 3 bases, J lost 2 bases, and 6 bases stayed unmatched. The CDR3 totals 15 residues. The CDR3: CASSPPRTGNTEAFF. The CDR3 DNA, read in part, is TGTGCCAGCTCACCTCCGAGGACAGGTAACACTGAA. Based on the CDR3 plus reference TRBV18 and TRBJ1-1, the full variable domain is NAGVMQNPRHLVRRRGQEARLRCSPMKGHSHVYWYRQLPEEGLKFMVYLQKENIIDESGMPKERFSAEFPKEGPSILRIQQVVRGDSAAYFCASSPPRTGNTEAFFGQGTRLTVV.

This clone was counted at least ten times. The read terminates 3 residues ahead of where the CDR3 ends, so the germline J gene completes it. The rearrangement uses TRBV20-1 and TRBJ2-3; 10 nucleotides align to TRBD2. The CDR3 extends over 14 amino acids. Per germline, CDR1 DFQATT and CDR2 SNEGSKA (reference sequence). This CDR3 is CSARSGGAQETQYF. Partial CDR3 DNA: TGCAGTGCTAGAAGCGGGGGGGCCCAAGAGACG.

This clone was observed many times. The read is 3 residues too short to cover the CDR3 end, so that end is filled in from the germline J gene. This chain joins TRBV18 and TRBJ2-7; 10 bases line up with TRBD1. The CDR3 totals 15 residues. The trim removed 4 bases at V and 5 bases at J, leaving 8 bases unmatched. Germline assignment: CDR1 KGHSH and CDR2 LQKENI. The covered CDR3 bases are TGTGCCAGCTCACTCGGGACAGGGGAATTGAACGAG. Translated, it gives CASSLGTGELNE. The entire CDR3 reads CASSLGTGELNEQYF.

Many counts were recorded for this clone. The CDR3 goes on 3 residues after the read ends, and that part is filled in from the germline J gene. The chain couples TRBV7-8 to TRBJ1-1; D remains unclear. From germline, CDR1 is SGHVS and CDR2 FQNEAQ. The CDR3 length is 15 residues. Trimming pared 4 bases from V and 2 bases from J, leaving 14 bases between. CDR3 DNA (partial): TGTGCCAGCAGCTCCCTTTGGCTAGATAACACTGAA. Protein product: CASSSLWLDNTE. The entire CDR3 protein is CASSSLWLDNTEAFF.

This clone was observed at least ten times. Sequencing ends 3 residues short of the CDR3 end; the germline J gene provides the rest. The chain recombines TRBV5-4 with TRBJ1-4, with TRBD1 matching over 10 bases. Germline loops: CDR1 SGHNT, CDR2 YYREEE (reference sequence). V gave up 3 bases and J gave up 7 bases; unmatched junction bases: 6. CDR3 size: 15 residues. CDR3 bases read: TGTGCCAGCAGCTCGCGACAGGGGGCAGGTGAAAAA. This encodes CASSSRQGAGEK. The CDR3 as a whole reads CASSSRQGAGEKLFF.

The sample holds many counts of this clone. Read sequence stops 3 residues before the CDR3 end, and the germline J gene provides the missing end. The genes are TRBV20-1 and TRBJ1-5; TRBD1 might be the D (6 bases). Germline assignment: CDR1 DFQATT and CDR2 SNEGSKA (reference sequence). The CDR3 sequence is 15 residues long. V was trimmed by 1 base and J by 3 bases, leaving 13 bases between them. The CDR3 bases that were read are TGCAGTGCTAGAGCGGCGGACAGTGACAATCAGCCC. Protein sequence: CSARAADSDNQP. The whole CDR3 protein reads CSARAADSDNQPQHF.

This clone was counted a few times. One junction end disagrees with the germline gene, perhaps due to a read error. The CDR3 is cut off 3 residues early in the read; its end comes from the germline J gene. This CDR3 is also generated by other DNA sequences in the sample. This chain connects TRBV7-2 to TRBJ1-3; weak D call: TRBD1 (6 bases). The CDR3 spans 14 residues. The germline V gene encodes CDR1 SGHTA and CDR2 FQGNSA. CDR3 DNA (partial): TGTGCCAGCAGCTATACAGGGTCTGGAAACACT. This gives the protein CASSYTGSGNT. The full CDR3 reads CASSYTGSGNTIYF.

This clone was detected ten times or more. The DNA ends 3 residues before the CDR3 does, and the rest of the CDR3 is filled in from the germline J gene. The chain links TRBV6-1 to TRBJ1-2; D is unclear. This CDR3 contains 17 residues. Trimming left V 0 bases short and J 7 bases short, with 21 bases between. The germline CDR1 and CDR2 sequences are MNHNS and SASEGT. The DNA read from the CDR3 is TGTGCCAGCAGTGAAGCAGCTTATGAAGGTCCTCGGGGTGGC. It yields the protein CASSEAAYEGPRGG. The entire CDR3 protein reads CASSEAAYEGPRGGYTF.

This clone was observed at least ten times. The read falls 3 residues short of the CDR3 end, and the missing part is taken from the germline J gene. V usage is TRBV20-1 and J usage is TRBJ2-7; D is perhaps TRBD1 (6 bases). V lost 6 bases and J 6 bases, leaving 15 bases between the germline ends. Germline values: CDR1 DFQATT, CDR2 SNEGSKA (reference sequence). This CDR3 is built from 12 residues. Partial CDR3 DNA: TGCAGTGCCACCGGGACACCTTCCGAG. This gives the protein CSATGTPSE. The CDR3, in full, reads CSATGTPSEQYF.

This clone came up a few times. Partial CDR3 DNA: TGTGCCAGCAGAAGAAACAGATTTCCCTACGAC. Translated, it gives CASRRNRFPYD. The entire CDR3 protein reads CASRRNRFPYDYTF. This chain connects TRBV7-2 to TRBJ1-2; D remains unclear. The read gets to within 3 residues of the CDR3 end, and the germline J gene fills in the rest. Germline CDR1 is SGHTA and CDR2 is FQGNSA. The CDR3 is 14 amino acids.

This clone occurred many times. The sequenced CDR3 bases are TGTGCCAGCAGTACCCAAGGGGAGACC. Translating gives CASSTQGET. The CDR3 in full is CASSTQGETQYF. This chain joins TRBV6-2 or TRBV6-3 and TRBJ2-5; no clear D gene. The missing CDR3 end, 3 residues past where the read stops, is filled in from the germline J gene. Germline V gene lookup returns CDR1 MNHEY and CDR2 SVGEGT. The CDR3 has 12 amino acids. Trimming cost V 5 bases and J 5 bases, with 9 bases left between them.

Many counts were recorded for this clone. The sequenced fragment ends 3 residues before the CDR3 boundary, so the rest is inferred from the germline J gene. The gene calls are TRBV5-1 and TRBJ1-6; weak D call: TRBD1 (6 bases). The CDR3 is 15 amino acids. The germline V and J ends were trimmed by 4 bases and 7 bases, with 15 bases remaining between them. Germline V CDR1 and CDR2: SGHRS, YFSETQ. CDR3 sequence reads: CASSTGGQENSPLHF. The sequenced part of the CDR3 DNA is TGCGCCAGCAGCACTGGGGGCCAGGAGAATTCACCC.

This clone was counted many times. The read terminates 3 residues ahead of where the CDR3 ends, so the germline J gene completes it. The chain is built from TRBV18 and TRBJ2-3; TRBD1 matches at 7 bases. CDR3 length: 14 residues. V trimming: 3 bases; J trimming: 5 bases; junction bases outside the gene matches: 5. Germline CDR1 KGHSH, CDR2 LQKENI. Partial CDR3 DNA: TGTGCCAGCTCACCGACAGGGTCCCTAGATACG. It specifies CASSPTGSLDT. The CDR3 as a whole reads CASSPTGSLDTQYF. The full variable domain, rest sourced from reference TRBV18 and TRBJ2-3, is NAGVMQNPRHLVRRRGQEARLRCSPMKGHSHVYWYRQLPEEGLKFMVYLQKENIIDESGMPKERFSAEFPKEGPSILRIQQVVRGDSAAYFCASSPTGSLDTQYFGPGTRLTVL.

This clone was observed a few times. The read gets to within 3 residues of the CDR3 end, and the germline J gene fills in the rest. This sequence joins TRBV7-8 and TRBJ2-7; D is uncertain. The CDR3 is made up of 11 amino acids. Trimming pared 5 bases from V and 4 bases from J, leaving 6 bases between. Germline assignment: CDR1 SGHVS and CDR2 FQNEAQ. The CDR3 DNA, read in part, is TGTGCCAGCAGCCTAAAGTACGAG. Translation gives CASSLKYE. The complete CDR3 protein is CASSLKYEQYF.

This clone was picked up many times. Sequencing ends 3 residues short of the CDR3 end; the germline J gene provides the rest. The chain has TRBV20-1 and TRBJ2-3, with 9 bases fitting TRBD2. V dropped 6 bases and J dropped 1; count of bases not matched to a gene: 5. The length of the CDR3 is 14 residues. The germline V gene has CDR1 DFQATT and CDR2 SNEGSKA (reference sequence). Incomplete CDR3 DNA: TGCAGTGCCCGGATAGCGGGGGGCACAGATACG. Its translation: CSARIAGGTDT. The entire CDR3 protein reads CSARIAGGTDTQYF.

This clone was seen ten or more times. The read ends 3 residues before the CDR3 terminus; that terminus is restored from the germline J gene. The chain recombines TRBV20-1 with TRBJ2-7; 8 bases map to TRBD2. The V gene end was trimmed by 2 bases and the J gene end by 3 bases; junction bases not matched to a gene: 9. The germline V gene encodes CDR1 DFQATT and CDR2 SNEGSKA (reference sequence). The CDR3 has 15 residues. Incomplete CDR3 DNA: TGCAGTGCTAGAAGTAGCGGGAAGGGAGACTACGAG. Amino acid sequence: CSARSSGKGDYE. The whole CDR3 sequence reads CSARSSGKGDYEQYF.